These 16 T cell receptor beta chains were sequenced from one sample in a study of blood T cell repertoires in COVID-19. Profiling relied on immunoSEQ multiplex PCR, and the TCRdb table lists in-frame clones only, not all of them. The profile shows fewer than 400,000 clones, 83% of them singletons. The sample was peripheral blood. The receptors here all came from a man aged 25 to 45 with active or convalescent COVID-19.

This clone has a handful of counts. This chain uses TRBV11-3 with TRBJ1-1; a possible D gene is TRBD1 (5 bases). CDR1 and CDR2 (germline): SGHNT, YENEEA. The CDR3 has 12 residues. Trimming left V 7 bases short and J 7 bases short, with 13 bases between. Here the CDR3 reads CASTTGGVEAFF. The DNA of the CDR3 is TGTGCCAGCACCACGGGGGGGGTTGAAGCTTTCTTT.

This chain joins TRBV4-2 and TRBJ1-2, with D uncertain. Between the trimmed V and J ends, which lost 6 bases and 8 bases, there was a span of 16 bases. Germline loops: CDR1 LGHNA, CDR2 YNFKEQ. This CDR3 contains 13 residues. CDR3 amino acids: CASRTQEGGGYTF. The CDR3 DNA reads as TGTGCCAGCAGAACGCAGGAGGGAGGCGGCTACACCTTC.

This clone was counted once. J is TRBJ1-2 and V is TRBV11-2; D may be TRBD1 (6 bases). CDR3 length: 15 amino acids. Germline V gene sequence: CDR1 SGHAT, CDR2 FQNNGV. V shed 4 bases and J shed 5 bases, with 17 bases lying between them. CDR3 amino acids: CASSSPGDRDYGYTF. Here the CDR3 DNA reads TGTGCCAGCAGCTCCCCAGGGGACCGGGATTATGGCTACACCTTC.

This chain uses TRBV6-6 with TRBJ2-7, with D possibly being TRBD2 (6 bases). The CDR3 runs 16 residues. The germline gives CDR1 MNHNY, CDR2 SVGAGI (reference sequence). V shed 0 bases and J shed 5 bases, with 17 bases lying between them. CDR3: CASSYSAGLRSDEQYF. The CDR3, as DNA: TGTGCCAGCAGTTACTCGGCGGGACTCCGCAGCGACGAGCAGTACTTC.

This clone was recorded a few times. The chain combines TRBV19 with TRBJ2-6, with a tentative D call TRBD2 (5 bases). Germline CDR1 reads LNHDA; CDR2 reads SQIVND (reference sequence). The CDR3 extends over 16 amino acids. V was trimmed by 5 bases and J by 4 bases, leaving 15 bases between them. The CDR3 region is CASSGERTSGANVLTF. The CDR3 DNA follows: TGTGCCAGTAGTGGGGAGAGAACCTCCGGGGCCAACGTCCTGACTTTC.

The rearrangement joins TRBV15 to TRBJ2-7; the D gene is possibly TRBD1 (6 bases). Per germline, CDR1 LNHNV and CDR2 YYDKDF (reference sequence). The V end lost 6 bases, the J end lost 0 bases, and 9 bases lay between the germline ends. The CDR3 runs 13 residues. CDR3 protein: CATSPQGSYEQYF. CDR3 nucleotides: TGTGCCACCAGTCCACAGGGCTCCTACGAGCAGTACTTC.

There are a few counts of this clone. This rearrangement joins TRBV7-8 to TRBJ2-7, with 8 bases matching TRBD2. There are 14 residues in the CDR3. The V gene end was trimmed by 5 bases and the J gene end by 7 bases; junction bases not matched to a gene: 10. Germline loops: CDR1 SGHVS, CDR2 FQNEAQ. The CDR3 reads CASSPGGSGGEQYF. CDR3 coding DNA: TGTGCCAGCAGCCCGGGGGGGAGTGGGGGTGAGCAGTACTTC.

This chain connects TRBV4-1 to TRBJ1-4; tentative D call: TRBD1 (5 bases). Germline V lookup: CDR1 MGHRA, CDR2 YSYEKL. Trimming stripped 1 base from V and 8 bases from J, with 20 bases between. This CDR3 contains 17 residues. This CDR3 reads CASSQGKTAGPREKLFF. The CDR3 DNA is TGCGCCAGCAGCCAAGGGAAGACGGCGGGGCCGCGGGAAAAACTGTTTTTT.

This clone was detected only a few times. In DNA form, the CDR3 reads TGTGCCAGCAGTGACTCAAGGGAGGGGGCCCAGCATTTT. It codes for CASSDSREGAQHF. The chain employs TRBV6-4 and TRBJ1-5, with D perhaps TRBD1 (6 bases). CDR3 length equals 13 residues. V lost 0 bases, J lost 11 bases, and 11 bases lay in between. CDR1 MRHNA and CDR2 SNTAGT come from the germline V gene.

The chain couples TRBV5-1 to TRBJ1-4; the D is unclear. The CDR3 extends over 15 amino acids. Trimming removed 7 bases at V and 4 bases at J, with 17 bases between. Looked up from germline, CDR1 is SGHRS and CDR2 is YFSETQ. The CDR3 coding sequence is TGCGCCAGCTGCGTGGACGGAACGGGTAATGAAAAACTGTTTTTT. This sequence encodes CASCVDGTGNEKLFF. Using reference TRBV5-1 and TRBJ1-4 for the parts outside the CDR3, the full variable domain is KAGVTQTPRYLIKTRGQQVTLSCSPISGHRSVSWYQQTPGQGLQFLFEYFSETQRNKGNFPGRFSGRQFSNSRSEMNVSTLELGDSALYLCASCVDGTGNEKLFFGSGTQLSVL.

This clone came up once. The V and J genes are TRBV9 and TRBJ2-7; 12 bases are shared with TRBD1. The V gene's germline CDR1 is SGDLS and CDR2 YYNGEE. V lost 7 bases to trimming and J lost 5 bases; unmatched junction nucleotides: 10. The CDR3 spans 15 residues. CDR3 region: CASGGTGGPLHEQYF. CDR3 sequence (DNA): TGTGCCAGCGGCGGGACAGGGGGCCCGCTGCACGAGCAGTACTTC. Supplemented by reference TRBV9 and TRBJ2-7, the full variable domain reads DSGVTQTPKHLITATGQRVTLRCSPRSGDLSVYWYQQSLDQGLQFLIQYYNGEERAKGNILERFSAQQFPDLHSELNLSSLELGDSALYFCASGGTGGPLHEQYFGPGTRLTVT.

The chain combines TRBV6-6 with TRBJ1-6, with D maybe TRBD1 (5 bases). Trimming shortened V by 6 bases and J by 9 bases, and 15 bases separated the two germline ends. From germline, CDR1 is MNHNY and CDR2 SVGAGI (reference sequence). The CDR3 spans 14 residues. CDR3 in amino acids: CASSYARVGSPLHF. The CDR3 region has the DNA TGTGCCAGCAGCTACGCCAGGGTCGGTTCACCCCTCCACTTT.

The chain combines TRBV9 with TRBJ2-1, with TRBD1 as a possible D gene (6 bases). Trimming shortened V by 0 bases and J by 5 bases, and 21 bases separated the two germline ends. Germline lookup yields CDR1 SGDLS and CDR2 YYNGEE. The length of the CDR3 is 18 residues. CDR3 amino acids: CASSVGGQGRSRHNEQFF. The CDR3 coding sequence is TGTGCCAGCAGCGTAGGTGGCCAGGGGCGTTCCCGTCACAATGAGCAGTTCTTC.

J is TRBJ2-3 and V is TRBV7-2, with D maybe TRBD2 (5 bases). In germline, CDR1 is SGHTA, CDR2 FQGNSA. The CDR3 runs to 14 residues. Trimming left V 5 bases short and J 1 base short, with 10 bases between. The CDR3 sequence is CASSAYSGTDTQYF. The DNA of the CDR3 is TGTGCCAGCAGCGCATATAGCGGCACAGATACGCAGTATTTT.

CDR3 DNA sequence: TGTGCCAGCAGCTTCGGACTAGCGGGAGGACCCTCCGAGACCCAGTACTTC. It yields the protein CASSFGLAGGPSETQYF. V usage is TRBV7-2 and J usage is TRBJ2-5; 14 bases agree with TRBD2. The CDR3 spans 17 residues. Germline loops: CDR1 SGHTA, CDR2 FQGNSA. V gave up 3 bases and J gave up 5 bases; unmatched junction bases: 8. The full variable domain, completed using reference TRBV7-2 and TRBJ2-5, is GAGVSQSPSNKVTEKGKDVELRCDPISGHTALYWYRQSLGQGLEFLIYFQGNSAPDKSGLPSDRFSAERTGGSVSTLTIQRTQQEDSAVYLCASSFGLAGGPSETQYFGPGTRLLVL.

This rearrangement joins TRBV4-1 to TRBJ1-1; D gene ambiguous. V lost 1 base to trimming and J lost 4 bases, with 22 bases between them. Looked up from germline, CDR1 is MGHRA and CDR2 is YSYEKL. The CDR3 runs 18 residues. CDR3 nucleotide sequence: TGCGCCAGCAGCCAAGGACCGGGAAGGTCGCCACTTTTCACTGAAGCTTTCTTT. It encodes CASSQGPGRSPLFTEAFF.